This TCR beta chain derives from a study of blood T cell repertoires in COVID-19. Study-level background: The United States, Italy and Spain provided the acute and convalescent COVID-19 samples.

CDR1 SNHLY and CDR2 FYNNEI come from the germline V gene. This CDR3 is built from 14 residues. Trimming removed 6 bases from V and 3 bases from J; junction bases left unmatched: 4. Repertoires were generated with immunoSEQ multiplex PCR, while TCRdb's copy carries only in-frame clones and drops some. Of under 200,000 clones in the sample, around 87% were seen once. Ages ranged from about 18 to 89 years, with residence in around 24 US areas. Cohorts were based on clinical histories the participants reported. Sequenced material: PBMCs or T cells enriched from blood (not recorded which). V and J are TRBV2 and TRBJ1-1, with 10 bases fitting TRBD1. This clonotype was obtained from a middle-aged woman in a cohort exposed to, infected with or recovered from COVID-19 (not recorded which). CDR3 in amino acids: CASSVDRGYTEAFF. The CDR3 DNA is TGTGCCAGCAGCGTGGACAGGGGGTACACTGAAGCTTTCTTT.